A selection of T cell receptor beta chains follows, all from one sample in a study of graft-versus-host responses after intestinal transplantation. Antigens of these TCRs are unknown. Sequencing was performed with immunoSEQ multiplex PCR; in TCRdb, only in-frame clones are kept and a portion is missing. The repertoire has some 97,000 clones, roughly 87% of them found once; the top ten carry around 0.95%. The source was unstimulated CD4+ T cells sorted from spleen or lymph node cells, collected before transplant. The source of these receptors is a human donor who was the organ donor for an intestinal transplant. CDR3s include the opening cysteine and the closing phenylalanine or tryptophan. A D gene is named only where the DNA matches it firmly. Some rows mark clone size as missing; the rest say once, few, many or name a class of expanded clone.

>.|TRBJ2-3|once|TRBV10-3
CAISGTTWGQYF
TGTGCCATCAGTGGTACAACTTGGGGGCAGTATTTT
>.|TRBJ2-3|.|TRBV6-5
CASSNTDTQYF
TGTGCCAGCTCGAACACAGATACGCAGTATTTT
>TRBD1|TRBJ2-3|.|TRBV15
CATSGRDRVPDTQYF
TGTGCCACCAGCGGAAGAGACAGGGTGCCAGATACGCAGTATTTT
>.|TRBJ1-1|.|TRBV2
CASSEARYGVEDTEAFF
TGTGCCAGCAGTGAAGCCAGGTACGGGGTTGAGGACACTGAAGCTTTCTTT
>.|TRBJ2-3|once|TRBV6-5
CASSRRGGDTQYF
TGTGCCAGCAGTAGGAGGGGGGGGGATACGCAGTATTTT
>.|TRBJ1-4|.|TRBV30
CAWSRAVTNEKLFF
TGTGCCTGGAGTCGGGCGGTTACTAATGAAAAACTGTTTTTT
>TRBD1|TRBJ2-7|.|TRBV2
CASSLGTGGYEQYF
TGTGCCAGCAGTTTGGGGACAGGGGGCTACGAGCAGTACTTC
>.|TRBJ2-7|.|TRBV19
CASSMWGYEQYF
TGTGCCAGTAGTATGTGGGGATACGAGCAGTACTTC
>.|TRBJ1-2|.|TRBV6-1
CASSEMGNLADSGYTF
TGTGCCAGCAGTGAAATGGGGAACCTTGCGGATTCTGGCTACACCTTC
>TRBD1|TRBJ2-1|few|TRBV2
CASSEDGTDDNEQFF
TGTGCCAGCAGTGAAGATGGGACAGACGACAATGAGCAGTTCTTC
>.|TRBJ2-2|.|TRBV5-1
CASSPILTGELFF
TGCGCCAGCAGCCCCATTCTAACCGGGGAGCTGTTTTTT
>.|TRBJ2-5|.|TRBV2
CASSETVETQYF
TGTGCCAGCAGTGAGACAGTGGAGACCCAGTACTTC
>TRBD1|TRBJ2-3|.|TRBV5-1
CASSFISGTGVNTQYF
TGCGCCAGCAGCTTTATTTCCGGGACAGGAGTTAATACGCAGTATTTT
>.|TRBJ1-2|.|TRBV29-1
CSVGVLGGSDSGYGYTF
TGCAGCGTTGGAGTCTTGGGGGGCTCGGACTCCGGCTATGGCTACACCTTC
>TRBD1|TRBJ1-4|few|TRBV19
CASSTPGTGTNEKLFF
TGTGCCAGTAGTACTCCCGGGACAGGGACTAATGAAAAACTGTTTTTT
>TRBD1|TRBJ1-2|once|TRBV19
CASSIGTDRNYGYTF
TGTGCCAGTAGTATAGGGACGGACAGGAACTATGGCTACACCTTC
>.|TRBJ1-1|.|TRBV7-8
CASSQTQGPTNTEAFF
TGTGCCAGCAGCCAAACCCAGGGGCCGACGAACACTGAAGCTTTCTTT
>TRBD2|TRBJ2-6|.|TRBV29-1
CSVAGGRKTSSGANVLTF
TGCAGCGTTGCGGGCGGGAGGAAGACCAGCTCTGGGGCCAACGTCCTGACTTTC
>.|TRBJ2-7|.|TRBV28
CASRDPRRVYEQYF
TGTGCCAGCAGGGACCCCCGGAGGGTCTACGAGCAGTACTTC
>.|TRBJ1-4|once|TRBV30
CAWSVGAEKLFF
TGTGCCTGGAGTGTGGGGGCTGAAAAACTGTTTTTT
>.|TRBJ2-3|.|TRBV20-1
CSVLLGDTQYF
TGCAGTGTCCTGCTGGGAGATACGCAGTATTTT
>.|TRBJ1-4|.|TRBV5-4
CASSLWGQGPTNEKLFF
TGTGCCAGCAGCTTGTGGGGGCAAGGCCCAACTAATGAAAAACTGTTTTTT
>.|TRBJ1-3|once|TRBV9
CASSPDGQRDTIYF
TGTGCCAGCAGCCCAGATGGGCAGAGGGACACCATATATTTT
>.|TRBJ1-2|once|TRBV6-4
CASSAMMGSNYGYTF
TGTGCCAGCAGTGCGATGATGGGGAGTAACTATGGCTACACCTTC
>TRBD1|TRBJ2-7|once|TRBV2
CASDRDRGYEQYF
TGTGCCAGCGACCGGGACAGGGGCTACGAGCAGTACTTC
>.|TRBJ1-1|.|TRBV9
CASSVLQDTEAFF
TGTGCCAGCAGCGTACTCCAGGATACTGAAGCTTTCTTT
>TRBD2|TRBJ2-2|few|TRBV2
CASSAVAGGRELFF
TGTGCCAGCAGCGCTGTGGCGGGGGGTCGGGAGCTGTTTTTT
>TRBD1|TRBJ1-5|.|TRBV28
CASWSQGAGQPQHF
TGTGCCAGCTGGTCACAGGGGGCCGGTCAGCCCCAGCATTTT
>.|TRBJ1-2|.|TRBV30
CAWSVHRAYGYTF
TGTGCCTGGAGTGTTCACAGGGCCTATGGCTACACCTTC
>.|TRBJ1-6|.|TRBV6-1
CASVPAGGNSPLHF
TGTGCCAGCGTCCCTGCTGGGGGTAATTCACCCCTCCACTTT
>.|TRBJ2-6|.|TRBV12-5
CASGFGGQIIILSSGANVLTF
TGTGCTAGTGGTTTTGGGGGGCAAATAATCATCTTGTCCTCTGGGGCCAACGTCCTGACTTTC
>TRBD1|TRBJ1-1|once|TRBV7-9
CASGGTGGTEAFF
TGTGCCAGCGGGGGGACAGGGGGCACTGAAGCTTTCTTT
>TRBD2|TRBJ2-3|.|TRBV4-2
CASSFQGLAGALGTDTQYF
TGTGCCAGCAGCTTCCAGGGGTTAGCGGGGGCGCTGGGCACAGATACGCAGTATTTT
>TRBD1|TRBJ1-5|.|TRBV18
CASSPGQELYSNQPQHF
TGTGCCAGCTCACCCGGACAGGAGTTATATAGCAATCAGCCCCAGCATTTT
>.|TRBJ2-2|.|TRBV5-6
CASSSGTSISGELFF
TGTGCCAGCAGCTCCGGGACCTCCATATCCGGGGAGCTGTTTTTT
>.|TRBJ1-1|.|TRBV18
CASSPARTMNTEAFF
TGTGCCAGCTCACCAGCAAGGACAATGAACACTGAAGCTTTCTTT
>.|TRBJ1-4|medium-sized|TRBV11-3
CASNPQTGSYSEKLFF
TGTGCCAGCAACCCACAGACCGGGTCCTATAGCGAAAAACTGTTTTTT
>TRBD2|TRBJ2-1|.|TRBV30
CAWSVGGGGYNEQFF
TGTGCCTGGAGTGTAGGCGGGGGGGGGTACAATGAGCAGTTCTTC
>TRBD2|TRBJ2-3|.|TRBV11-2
CASSSLGTRITDTQYF
TGTGCCAGCAGCTCCCTGGGGACTAGGATCACAGATACGCAGTATTTT
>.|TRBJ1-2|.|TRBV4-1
CASSQILIGGGGYTF
TGCGCCAGCAGCCAGATACTGATTGGGGGCGGTGGCTACACCTTC
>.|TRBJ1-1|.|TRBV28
CASSPLGGSSEAFF
TGTGCCAGCAGTCCACTTGGGGGGAGCTCTGAAGCTTTCTTT
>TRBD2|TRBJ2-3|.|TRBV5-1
CASRTSGVTDTQYF
TGCGCCAGCAGGACTAGCGGGGTCACAGATACGCAGTATTTT